The entry that follows covers one T cell receptor (beta chain) sequence. The antigen remains undetermined. Additional DNA sequences in this sample encode the identical CDR3. The sample is drawn from a study of shared clonotypes between healthy human individuals. At the level of the study: CD4 naive and CD4 memory each took three plates per donor, while CD8 naive took two and CD8 memory one.

Whole-study results and caveats: Depth was large, yet rarefaction showed that sorted-subset sequencing was incomplete. Non-shared clonotypes had lower generation probabilities than those shared by all four donors.

The CDR3 is made up of 15 amino acids. Germline V gene lookup returns CDR1 MNHNS and CDR2 SASEGT. Trimming removed 1 base at V and 3 bases at J, with 10 bases between. Profiling relied on immunoSEQ multiplex PCR, and the TCRdb table lists in-frame clones only, not all of them. The sample yields under 1,100,000 clones, approximately 72% seen once. The V gene is TRBV6-1, the J gene TRBJ1-5; possibly TRBD1 for D (5 bases). Sequences were obtained from memory CD4+ T cells sorted from blood. Sample subset: CD45RA-negative fraction. This TCR was sampled from a man aged 18 to 30 in good health. CDR3 coding DNA: TGTGCCAGCAGTGAAGGGGCAGGGTACAATCAGCCCCAGCATTTT. Residues: CASSEGAGYNQPQHF.